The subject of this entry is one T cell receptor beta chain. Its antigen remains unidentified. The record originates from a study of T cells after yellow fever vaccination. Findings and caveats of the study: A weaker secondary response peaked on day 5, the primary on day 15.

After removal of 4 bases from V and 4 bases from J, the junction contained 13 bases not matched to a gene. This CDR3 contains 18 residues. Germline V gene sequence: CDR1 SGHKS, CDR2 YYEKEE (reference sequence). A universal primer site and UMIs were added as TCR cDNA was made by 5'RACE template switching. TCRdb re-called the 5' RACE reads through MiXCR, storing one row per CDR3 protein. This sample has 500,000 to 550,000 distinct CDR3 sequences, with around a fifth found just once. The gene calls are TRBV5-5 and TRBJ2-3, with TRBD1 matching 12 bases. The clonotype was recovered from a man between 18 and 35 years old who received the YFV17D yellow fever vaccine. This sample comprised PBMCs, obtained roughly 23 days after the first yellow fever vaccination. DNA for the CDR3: TGTGCCAGCAGCGGTACCGGGACAGGGGGCGGTTTTGCAGATACGCAGTATTTT. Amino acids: CASSGTGTGGGFADTQYF. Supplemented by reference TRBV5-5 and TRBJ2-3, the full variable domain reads DAGVTQSPTHLIKTRGQQVTLRCSPISGHKSVSWYQQVLGQGPQFIFQYYEKEERGRGNFPDRFSARQFPNYSSELNVNALLLGDSALYLCASSGTGTGGGFADTQYFGPGTRLTVL.